These T cell receptor beta chains were read from a single sample in a study of graft-versus-host responses after intestinal transplantation. The protocol was immunoSEQ multiplex PCR, while the TCRdb copy is restricted to in-frame clones and leaves out a portion. The sample carries over 65,000 clones, around 93% recorded once. The sample was PBMCs, taken 98 days after intestinal transplantation. The source of these receptors is a human patient who received an intestinal transplant, so some T cells may come from the graft donor. The CDR3 runs from the conserved cysteine through the conserved F or W. The D gene is left open where the match is weak. Only part of the rows carry a size: once, few, many, or a class if the clone is expanded.

v_call,j_call,clone_size,d_call,cdr3_aa,cdr3_nt
TRBV9,TRBJ1-4,.,.,CASSVGPGGNEKLFF,TGTGCCAGCAGCGTAGGACCCGGTGGAAATGAAAAACTGTTTTTT
TRBV23-1,TRBJ2-7,.,.,CASKEGVASYEQYF,TGCGCCAGCAAGGAGGGGGTGGCCTCCTACGAGCAGTACTTC
TRBV7-6,TRBJ2-7,.,TRBD2,CASSLGSGSEQYF,TGTGCCAGCAGCTTAGGGAGCGGGAGTGAGCAGTACTTC
TRBV6-1,TRBJ2-7,.,TRBD2,CASSGSSGSLPNYEQYF,TGTGCCAGCAGTGGAAGTAGCGGGAGTTTGCCAAACTACGAGCAGTACTTC
TRBV10-3,TRBJ1-5,.,.,CAISNGLPRPEQPQHF,TGTGCCATCAGCAATGGACTTCCCCGGCCGGAACAGCCCCAGCATTTT
TRBV12-1,TRBJ2-3,.,.,CASSTGTSGTDTQYF,TGTGCCAGCAGCACCGGGACTAGCGGGACAGATACGCAGTATTTT
TRBV28,TRBJ2-7,once,.,CASSSSARYEQYF,TGTGCCAGCAGTTCTAGCGCGAGATACGAGCAGTACTTC
TRBV6-1,TRBJ2-7,.,.,CASSEGSGGSEQYF,TGTGCCAGCAGTGAAGGGTCAGGGGGGAGCGAGCAGTACTTC
TRBV20-1,TRBJ2-7,.,.,CSARGYEQYF,TGCAGTGCCCGTGGCTACGAGCAGTACTTC
TRBV5-1,TRBJ2-1,.,TRBD2,CASSSTSGGPYNEQFF,TGCGCCAGCAGCAGCACTAGCGGGGGACCCTACAATGAGCAGTTCTTC
TRBV20-1,TRBJ2-3,.,TRBD2,CSFRREVTQYF,TGCAGTTTTCGCCGGGAGGTTACGCAGTATTTT
TRBV7-6,TRBJ2-1,.,TRBD2,CASSLGTSGSPGYNEQFF,TGTGCCAGCAGCTTAGGGACTAGCGGGAGCCCCGGGTACAATGAGCAGTTCTTC
TRBV10-1,TRBJ2-1,.,.,CASGSYNEQFF,TGCGCCAGCGGGTCCTACAATGAGCAGTTCTTC
TRBV27,TRBJ2-7,.,.,CASSLLRGDEQYF,TGTGCCAGCAGTTTATTAAGGGGGGACGAGCAGTACTTC
TRBV12-5,TRBJ2-5,.,.,CASGLEETQYF,TGTGCTAGTGGTTTGGAAGAGACCCAGTACTTC
TRBV5-1,TRBJ2-7,.,.,CASSLDGYEQYF,TGCGCCAGCAGCCTGGACGGCTACGAGCAGTACTTC
TRBV18,TRBJ1-1,.,TRBD1,CASSPQGATEAFF,TGTGCCAGCTCACCACAGGGGGCCACTGAAGCTTTCTTT
TRBV2,TRBJ2-7,once,TRBD1,CASRDREVWQYF,TGTGCCAGCCGGGACAGGGAAGTATGGCAGTACTTC
TRBV4-1,TRBJ2-5,few,.,CASSQAETQYF,TGCGCCAGCAGCCAAGCCGAGACCCAGTACTTC
TRBV29-1,TRBJ2-1,.,.,CSVAETSYNEQFF,TGCAGCGTTGCGGAGACCTCCTACAATGAGCAGTTCTTC
TRBV6-1,TRBJ2-3,.,.,CASSEGQGIDTQYF,TGTGCCAGCAGTGAAGGGCAGGGAATAGATACGCAGTATTTT
TRBV5-1,TRBJ1-2,.,TRBD1,CASSLAAGGYGYTF,TGCGCCAGCAGCTTGGCCGCAGGGGGTTATGGCTACACCTTC
TRBV27,TRBJ1-1,once,.,CASSPTFMNTEAFF,TGTGCCAGCAGTCCCACCTTTATGAACACTGAAGCTTTCTTT
TRBV4-1,TRBJ2-7,.,.,CASSQDQLAGEQYF,TGCGCCAGCAGCCAAGATCAACTAGCCGGCGAGCAGTACTTC
TRBV6-5,TRBJ2-1,.,.,CASSVQGYEQFF,TGTGCCAGCAGTGTACAGGGATATGAGCAGTTCTTC
TRBV7-8,TRBJ2-3,once,.,CASRKDVLDTQYF,TGTGCCAGCAGGAAGGATGTGCTGGATACGCAGTATTTT
TRBV5-4,TRBJ2-3,.,TRBD2,CASSLGGGPLGDTQYF,TGTGCCAGCAGCTTGGGGGGAGGGCCGTTGGGGGATACGCAGTATTTT
TRBV27,TRBJ2-7,.,TRBD2,CASSPGGGYEQYF,TGTGCCAGCAGTCCGGGAGGTGGGTACGAGCAGTACTTC
TRBV30,TRBJ1-5,.,.,CAWTGGVNQPQHF,TGTGCCTGGACGGGGGGAGTCAATCAGCCCCAGCATTTT
TRBV5-1,TRBJ2-7,few,.,CASSLVTGSYEQYF,TGCGCCAGCAGCTTAGTCACAGGCTCCTACGAGCAGTACTTC
TRBV2,TRBJ2-7,.,.,CASRAGQAYEQYF,TGTGCCAGCCGAGCTGGACAAGCCTACGAGCAGTACTTC
TRBV27,TRBJ2-7,.,.,CASSSGGSLYEQYF,TGTGCCAGCAGTTCGGGGGGCTCCCTCTACGAGCAGTACTTC
TRBV6-4,TRBJ1-6,once,.,CASSERDNSPLHF,TGTGCCAGCAGTGAACGTGATAATTCACCCCTCCACTTT
TRBV10-2,TRBJ2-5,medium-sized,TRBD2,CASRGLAGEETQYF,TGCGCCAGCAGGGGACTAGCGGGAGAGGAGACCCAGTACTTC
TRBV7-9,TRBJ2-1,few,.,CASSLNNEQFF,TGTGCCAGCAGCTTAAACAATGAGCAGTTCTTC
TRBV5-4,TRBJ1-2,.,.,CASSLDSYGYTF,TGTGCCAGCAGCCTGGATAGCTATGGCTACACCTTC
TRBV5-1,TRBJ2-3,.,.,CASSFRGAGATDTQYF,TGCGCCAGCAGCTTCAGGGGGGCGGGAGCGACAGATACGCAGTATTTT
TRBV4-1,TRBJ2-1,.,TRBD1,CASSQIPGQGLNEQFF,TGCGCCAGCAGCCAAATTCCGGGACAGGGGTTAAATGAGCAGTTCTTC
TRBV19,TRBJ2-3,.,.,CASSIVKADTQYF,TGTGCCAGTAGTATAGTAAAGGCAGATACGCAGTATTTT
TRBV5-6,TRBJ1-4,.,TRBD1,CASSDDRGKANEKLFF,TGTGCCAGCAGCGATGACAGGGGAAAAGCTAATGAAAAACTGTTTTTT
TRBV6-5,TRBJ2-5,.,.,CASSYPPGGKEETQYF,TGTGCCAGCAGTTACCCACCTGGCGGGAAGGAGGAGACCCAGTACTTC
TRBV28,TRBJ2-7,.,TRBD1,CASRDRGRNRLKPYEQYF,TGTGCCAGCAGGGACAGGGGGCGCAATCGGCTGAAACCCTACGAGCAGTACTTC
TRBV5-1,TRBJ1-3,.,.,CASSLGQTSGNTIYF,TGCGCCAGCAGCTTGGGACAGACCTCTGGAAACACCATATATTTT
TRBV6-1,TRBJ2-7,.,TRBD2,CASSEALAGGIHIVHEQYF,TGTGCCAGCAGTGAAGCGCTAGCGGGAGGCATCCACATCGTCCACGAGCAGTACTTC
TRBV5-1,TRBJ2-3,.,TRBD2,CASSVAGTSADTQYF,TGCGCCAGCAGCGTAGCCGGGACTAGCGCAGATACGCAGTATTTT
TRBV2,TRBJ2-6,.,.,CASCPVDSLWTGANVLTF,TGTGCCAGCTGTCCCGTAGACAGCCTTTGGACGGGGGCCAACGTCCTGACTTTC